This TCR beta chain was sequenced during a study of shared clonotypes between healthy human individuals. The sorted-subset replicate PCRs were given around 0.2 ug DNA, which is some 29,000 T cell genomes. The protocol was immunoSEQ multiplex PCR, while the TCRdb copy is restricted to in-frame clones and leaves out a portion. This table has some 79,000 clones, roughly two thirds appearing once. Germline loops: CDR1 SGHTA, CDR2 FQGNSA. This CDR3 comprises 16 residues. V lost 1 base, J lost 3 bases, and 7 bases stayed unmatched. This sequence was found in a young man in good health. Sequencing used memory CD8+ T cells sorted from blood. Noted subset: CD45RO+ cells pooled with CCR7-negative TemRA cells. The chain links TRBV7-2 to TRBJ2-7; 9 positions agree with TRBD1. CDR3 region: CASSLGIGQGYYEQYF. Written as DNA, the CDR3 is TGTGCCAGCAGCTTAGGGATTGGACAGGGGTACTACGAGCAGTACTTC.